A single T cell receptor (beta chain) is shown here with its context. Produced via immunoSEQ multiplex PCR; TCRdb's table is partial and in-frame only. The sample lists about 76,000 clones; around 84% were seen once. The sample originates from a study of OX40 agonist ivuxolimab in advanced cancers. V lost 4 bases and J 8 bases, leaving 11 bases between the germline ends. Looked up from germline, CDR1 is MNHNS and CDR2 is SASEGT. The CDR3 runs to 13 residues. The chain couples TRBV6-1 to TRBJ1-4; D is unclear. This specimen consisted of CD4+ or CD8+ T cells sorted from blood, obtained in a trial of the OX40 agonist ivuxolimab. This TCR was recovered from an adult with an advanced solid tumor such as melanoma, head and neck, liver or kidney cancer. The CDR3 DNA reads as TGTGCCAGCAGTGTGGACGTCGGCGAAAAACTGTTTTTT. It codes for CASSVDVGEKLFF.